The present entry profiles one T cell receptor beta chain with its context. The CDR3 runs 15 residues. The germline gives CDR1 MDHEN, CDR2 SYDVKM. The V gene end was trimmed by 6 bases and the J gene end by 5 bases; junction bases not matched to a gene: 8. This entry comes from a study of blood T cell repertoires in COVID-19. Turning to the study itself: The origin of the acute and convalescent COVID-19 samples was the United States, Italy and Spain. PBMCs, B-cell-depleted T cells, or T cells were the source of the cDNA or gDNA that made up the material.

Seattle participants joined during active infection and were tracked over time. As processed by the authors: Estimation of nucleated cell counts relied on the amplification of reference gene primers. The table came from immunoSEQ multiplex PCR; TCRdb's copy has only in-frame clones and leaves some out. V and J calls plus clone size are reproduced from that table; the DNA served to infer D and trimming. The sample contains under 200,000 clones, under 95% of which appear only once. The TCR originated in a man aged 18 to 30 with COVID-19, enrolled during active disease. Sequences were obtained from peripheral blood. V gene TRBV28 combines with J gene TRBJ2-5; 11 bases are shared with TRBD1. The CDR3 sequence: CASRSSRDRGETQYF. For the CDR3, the DNA is TGTGCCAGCAGATCGTCCCGGGACAGGGGGGAGACCCAGTACTTC.